This T cell receptor (beta chain) was sequenced for a study of blood T cell repertoires in COVID-19. At the level of the study: Some COVID-19 samples were acute and others convalescent; all came from the United States, Italy and Spain. T cells, B-cell-depleted T cells, or PBMCs supplied cDNA or gDNA.

In the authors' methods: It was from reference gene primer amplification that nucleated cell counts were estimated. The data were produced by immunoSEQ multiplex PCR, yet TCRdb's version contains in-frame clones alone and is incomplete. The DNA was the basis for D and trimming; V, J and clone size are from that table. The data show 40,000 to 50,000 clones, 87% seen once. Germline V lookup: CDR1 LNHDA, CDR2 SQIVND (reference sequence). The CDR3 has 15 residues. Deletions cut 9 bases from V and 0 bases from J, with 18 bases between. The chain joins TRBV19 to TRBJ2-7, with D tentatively TRBD2 (5 bases). Sequences were obtained from peripheral blood. This TCR derives from a human donor in a cohort sampled during active COVID-19. The CDR3 DNA sequence: TGTGCCAGAGCCCTCCGGGGTCCAAGCTCCTACGAGCAGTACTTC. This translates into CARALRGPSSYEQYF. Supplemented by reference TRBV19 and TRBJ2-7, the full variable domain reads DGGITQSPKYLFRKEGQNVTLSCEQNLNHDAMYWYRQDPGQGLRLIYYSQIVNDFQKGDIAEGYSVSREKKESFPLTVTSAQKNPTAFYLCARALRGPSSYEQYFGPGTRLTVT.